Following are 30 T cell receptor beta chains from one sample sequenced in a study of blood T cells in healthy people across ages. Then a second PCR, running roughly 7 to 11 cycles, was carried out with a sample-barcoded 5' primer and a J-beta primer mix. Each CDR3 protein is one row after TCRdb ran MiXCR on the 5' RACE reads. The profile shows about 1.4 million distinct CDR3 sequences, almost 60% of them singletons. Sequencing was carried out using blood. The source is a man aged 18 to 29 in good health.

The chain recombines TRBV6-6 with TRBJ1-4; D not certain. CDR1 is MNHNY, CDR2 SVGAGI, per germline (reference sequence). Trimming took off 6 bases at V and 3 bases at J, with 14 bases between the two ends. This CDR3 has 15 residues. The CDR3 DNA sequence: TGTGCCAGCAGCCCTATCGAGACTTCTAATGAAAAACTGTTTTTT. It codes for CASSPIETSNEKLFF.

This clonotype showed up just a few times. The chain links TRBV12-3 or TRBV12-4 to TRBJ2-1; 7 bases are a match to TRBD2. V shed 10 bases and J 2 bases; nucleotides not matched to a gene: 8. The CDR3 consists of 14 residues. CDR3 bases: TGTGCCAACGGCAGGAGCGGGGCCTACAATGAGCAGTTCTTC. Its translation: CANGRSGAYNEQFF.

This rearrangement joins TRBV20-1 to TRBJ2-7; D may be TRBD1 (6 bases). The germline gives CDR1 DFQATT, CDR2 SNEGSKA (reference sequence). Trimming shortened V by 5 bases and J by 3 bases, and 14 bases separated the two germline ends. This CDR3 has 13 amino acids. The CDR3 coding sequence is TGCAGTGCTTTCTCCCCGACAGGCTACGAGCAGTACTTC. It specifies CSAFSPTGYEQYF.

With regard to this clonotype: The junction shows a germline mismatch at one end, possibly a read error. The chain uses TRBV18 and TRBJ2-3; D gene unclear. Germline assignment: CDR1 KGHSH and CDR2 LQKENI. The CDR3 length is 13 residues. CDR3 DNA sequence: TGTGCCAGCTTACCACATGTCGCAGATACGCAGTATTTT. As protein: CASLPHVADTQYF.

The gene calls are TRBV10-3 and TRBJ2-4; no definite D call. V dropped 3 bases and J dropped 0 bases, with 6 bases sitting between them. Germline-derived CDR1 and CDR2 are ENHRY and SYGVKD. This CDR3 is 14 amino acids long. In DNA, the CDR3 is TGTGCCATCAGTGACCCAGTAGCCAAAAACATTCAGTACTTC. Translated, it gives CAISDPVAKNIQYF.

V is TRBV9 and J is TRBJ2-7, with a tentative D call TRBD2 (6 bases). The length of the CDR3 is 14 residues. The germline gives CDR1 SGDLS, CDR2 YYNGEE. The ends were cut back, 2 bases at V and 3 bases at J, with 12 bases in the middle. The CDR3 protein is CASSVGGMHYEQYF. CDR3 sequence (DNA): TGTGCCAGCAGCGTTGGAGGGATGCACTACGAGCAGTACTTC. The whole variable domain, remainder taken from reference TRBV9 and TRBJ2-7, is DSGVTQTPKHLITATGQRVTLRCSPRSGDLSVYWYQQSLDQGLQFLIQYYNGEERAKGNILERFSAQQFPDLHSELNLSSLELGDSALYFCASSVGGMHYEQYFGPGTRLTVT.

With respect to this clonotype: At one end, the junction sequence differs from germline, possibly due to a read error. The rearrangement joins TRBV11-2 to TRBJ2-3; TRBD1 matches at 10 bases. CDR3 length equals 17 residues. The germline gives CDR1 SGHAT, CDR2 FQNNGV. The CDR3 loop is CARSFSWWDRGTDTQYF. The CDR3 DNA reads TGTGCCAGAAGCTTTTCATGGTGGGACAGGGGTACAGATACGCAGTATTTT.

The chain employs TRBV2 and TRBJ2-1, with 9 nucleotides matching TRBD2. J gave up 5 bases and V 11 bases, and 13 bases lay outside the gene matches. This CDR3 contains 15 residues. Germline CDR1 reads SNHLY; CDR2 reads FYNNEI. The CDR3 spells CALGVGLAGNNEQFF. In nucleotides, the CDR3 is TGTGCCCTGGGGGTAGGGCTAGCGGGAAACAATGAGCAGTTCTTC.

The chain carries TRBV21-1 and TRBJ2-5; the table's D call, TRBD2, has no DNA check behind it. TRBV21-1 has pseudogene status. The CDR3 is 15 residues long. The CDR3 here is CASSKSLALVGEQYF. In DNA, the CDR3 is TGTGCCAGCAGCAAGTCCCTAGCGCTGGTGGGAGAGCAGTACTTC.

This rearrangement joins TRBV14 to TRBJ2-7; 7 bases map to TRBD1. V lost 4 bases to trimming and J lost 2 bases; unmatched junction nucleotides: 11. The length of the CDR3 is 16 residues. The germline CDR1 and CDR2 sequences are SGHDN and FVKESK. CDR3 region: CASSLLDREGPYEQYF. The CDR3 DNA reads TGTGCCAGCAGCCTTTTAGACAGGGAAGGCCCCTACGAGCAGTACTTC. The full variable domain, with the rest looked up from reference TRBV14 and TRBJ2-7, is EAGVTQFPSHSVIEKGQTVTLRCDPISGHDNLYWYRRVMGKEIKFLLHFVKESKQDESGMPNNRFLAERTGGTYSTLKVQPAELEDSGVYFCASSLLDREGPYEQYFGPGTRLTVT.

This sequence joins TRBV20-1 and TRBJ2-7; TRBD2 matches 7 bases. This CDR3 has 17 amino acids. Germline CDR1 is DFQATT and CDR2 is SNEGSKA (reference sequence). Unmatched junction bases numbered 11, after V lost 0 bases and J lost 0 bases. CDR3 DNA sequence: TGCAGTGCTAGAGATTATCAAAGTGGGGAGGGCTCCTACGAGCAGTACTTC. This encodes CSARDYQSGEGSYEQYF.

The chain recombines TRBV28 with TRBJ2-7; TRBD1 might be the D (6 bases). Per the germline V gene, CDR1 is MDHEN and CDR2 is SYDVKM. Trimming took off 3 bases at V and 2 bases at J, with 14 bases between the two ends. The CDR3 is 15 residues long. This CDR3 reads CASSFSRGTTYEQYF. Written as DNA, the CDR3 is TGTGCCAGCAGTTTTTCCAGGGGCACAACCTACGAGCAGTACTTC.

This clonotype was seen a handful of times. This chain joins TRBV6-5 and TRBJ2-1; D unresolved. Between the trimmed V and J ends, which lost 0 bases and 8 bases, there was a span of 11 bases. In germline, CDR1 is MNHEY, CDR2 SVGAGI. The CDR3 covers 14 residues. The CDR3 spells CASSYSTPAHEQFF. CDR3 sequence (DNA): TGTGCCAGCAGTTACTCGACCCCAGCCCATGAGCAGTTCTTC.

This sequence joins TRBV7-2 and TRBJ2-7; maybe TRBD2 (6 bases). The CDR3 has 15 residues. Germline CDR1 is SGHTA and CDR2 is FQGNSA. Trimming cost V 1 base and J 2 bases, with 12 bases left between them. The CDR3 sequence is CASSLDWASAYEQYF. The CDR3 DNA reads as TGTGCCAGCAGCTTAGATTGGGCTAGCGCCTACGAGCAGTACTTC.

This clonotype has more than one count but fewer than ten. The gene calls are TRBV10-3 and TRBJ2-3; 11 nucleotides line up with TRBD2. The ends lost 6 bases at V and 5 bases at J; junction bases unmatched: 4. This CDR3 spans 14 amino acids. Germline loops: CDR1 ENHRY, CDR2 SYGVKD. The CDR3 spells CAISRLAGRDTQYF. The CDR3 DNA is TGTGCCATCAGCCGACTAGCGGGGCGAGATACGCAGTATTTT.

This clonotype was found a few times. The chain uses TRBV2 and TRBJ2-6; D uncertain. The V end was cut by 1 base, the J end by 0 bases, with 4 bases between. CDR1 and CDR2 (germline): SNHLY, FYNNEI. This CDR3 region has 15 residues. As DNA, the CDR3 is TGTGCCAGCAGTGAAGAGGCCTCTGGGGCCAACGTCCTGACTTTC. Its protein is CASSEEASGANVLTF.

This clonotype was seen only once. At one end the junction does not follow the germline gene, possibly because of a read error. V and J are TRBV10-3 and TRBJ2-1; D possibly corresponds to TRBD2 (5 bases). Per germline, CDR1 ENHRY and CDR2 SYGVKD. This CDR3 is built from 11 residues. CDR3 sequence (DNA): TGTGCCAGCAGTGACACGGGGGAGCAGTTCTTC. It specifies CASSDTGEQFF.

This clonotype was observed a handful of times. The chain has TRBV7-9 and TRBJ2-7; D may be TRBD1 or TRBD2 (5 bases each). CDR3 length equals 14 residues. Germline CDR1 is SEHNR and CDR2 is FQNEAQ (reference sequence). With 5 bases removed from V and 5 bases from J, the gap between germline ends came to 16 bases. The CDR3 nucleotides are TGTGCCAGCAGCGCCGCCGGGACCTTGGACGAGCAGTACTTC. Translated: CASSAAGTLDEQYF. Variable domain in full (rest from reference TRBV7-9 and TRBJ2-7): DTGVSQNPRHKITKRGQNVTFRCDPISEHNRLYWYRQTLGQGPEFLTYFQNEAQLEKSRLLSDRFSAERPKGSFSTLEIQRTEQGDSAMYLCASSAAGTLDEQYFGPGTRLTVT.

This clonotype was seen once. This rearrangement joins TRBV20-1 to TRBJ1-1, with 7 bases fitting TRBD1. After removal of 0 bases from V and 5 bases from J, the junction contained 6 bases not matched to a gene. Germline V gene sequence: CDR1 DFQATT, CDR2 SNEGSKA (reference sequence). The CDR3 runs to 14 residues. This chain's CDR3 is CSARETGRGTEAFF. CDR3 bases: TGCAGTGCTAGAGAGACAGGGAGGGGGACTGAAGCTTTCTTT.

This clonotype was found a few times. The chain is built from TRBV29-1 and TRBJ1-3; D not certain. Trimming cost V 4 bases and J 1 base, with 8 bases left between them. The CDR3 has 13 residues. Germline CDR1 and CDR2: SQVTM and ANQGSEA. The CDR3 region has the DNA TGCAGCGTTGGTACAGTTTCTGGAAACACCATATATTTT. Amino acids: CSVGTVSGNTIYF.

V is TRBV12-3 or TRBV12-4 and J is TRBJ1-2; D may be TRBD1 (5 bases). This CDR3 has 11 residues. V was shortened by 6 bases and J by 8 bases, with 10 bases between the two germline ends. The CDR3 here is CASSDSSGYTF. Written as DNA, the CDR3 is TGTGCCAGCAGCGACAGCTCCGGCTACACCTTC.

The CDR3 loop is CASSKVRTLSSYEQYF. The CDR3 DNA follows: TGTGCCAGCAGCAAAGTCCGGACGCTGAGCTCCTACGAGCAGTACTTC. The gene calls are TRBV21-1 and TRBJ2-7. TRBV21-1 is reported as a pseudogene. The CDR3 contains 16 residues.

The chain employs TRBV12-3 or TRBV12-4 and TRBJ2-5; TRBD2 matches 8 bases. V trimming: 5 bases; J trimming: 0 bases; junction bases outside the gene matches: 5. There are 15 residues in the CDR3. The CDR3 reads CASSPQLADQETQYF. The DNA of the CDR3 is TGTGCCAGCAGTCCCCAACTAGCGGACCAAGAGACCCAGTACTTC.

The rearrangement links TRBV6-5 to TRBJ1-6; D not certain. CDR1 is MNHEY and CDR2 is SVGAGI in the germline V gene. This CDR3 has 15 residues. V lost 5 bases and J 5 bases, leaving 13 bases between the germline ends. CDR3 sequence (DNA): TGTGCCAGCAGTCCCTTCGGTAACCATAATTCACCCCTCCACTTT. Translation gives CASSPFGNHNSPLHF.

The CDR3 region has the DNA TGCAGCTGTTTCACAGTCTACGAGCAGTACTTC. Amino acids: CSCFTVYEQYF. The gene calls are TRBV29-1 and TRBJ2-7; D unresolved. Germline CDR1 and CDR2: SQVTM and ANQGSEA. The V and J ends lost 8 bases and 3 bases respectively, with 11 bases between them. The CDR3 totals 11 residues.

The chain links TRBV15 to TRBJ2-5; D perhaps matches TRBD1 (5 bases). The germline gives CDR1 LNHNV, CDR2 YYDKDF (reference sequence). V lost 6 bases to trimming and J lost 11 bases, with 31 bases between them. There are 17 residues in the CDR3. Written as DNA, the CDR3 is TGTGCCACCAGACCTCACCCTAGGGAAGGGGTAAACAATGAGCAGTACTTC. Residues: CATRPHPREGVNNEQYF.

The V and J genes are TRBV19 and TRBJ2-5; D may correspond to TRBD1 or TRBD2 (5 bases each). The DNA end lines up better with TRBJ2-7; the J call may be wrong. Germline CDR1 LNHDA, CDR2 SQIVND (reference sequence). CDR3 length: 13 residues. CDR3 nucleotides: TGTGCCAGTAGTACCCGCCGGGGCGGCGAGCAGTACTTC. The encoded protein is CASSTRRGGEQYF.

The CDR3: CATSREQGSNYGYTF. The CDR3 region has the DNA TGTGCCACCAGCAGAGAACAGGGCTCTAACTATGGCTACACCTTC. The chain is built from TRBV15 and TRBJ1-2; D is perhaps TRBD1 (6 bases). The CDR3 length is 15 residues. The germline V gene has CDR1 LNHNV and CDR2 YYDKDF (reference sequence). V dropped 0 bases and J dropped 0 bases, with 8 bases sitting between them.

The chain links TRBV20-1 to TRBJ1-4; TRBD1 matches 7 bases. This CDR3 is built from 13 residues. Germline V gives CDR1 DFQATT, CDR2 SNEGSKA (reference sequence). The ends lost 5 bases at V and 7 bases at J; junction bases unmatched: 7. Written as DNA, the CDR3 is TGCAGTGCTGGACAGGTCGGGCCTGAAAAACTGTTTTTT. Its protein product is CSAGQVGPEKLFF.

The rearrangement joins TRBV20-1 to TRBJ1-2; 7 bases fit TRBD1. Looked up from germline, CDR1 is DFQATT and CDR2 is SNEGSKA (reference sequence). This CDR3 spans 16 amino acids. The trim removed 1 base at V and 7 bases at J, leaving 15 bases unmatched. CDR3 sequence reads: CSARVSIGTGDPGYTF. The DNA for the CDR3 is TGCAGTGCTAGAGTCTCTATTGGCACAGGGGATCCTGGCTACACCTTC.